This T cell receptor beta chain originates from a study of blood T cell repertoires in COVID-19. At the level of the study: Sources were T cells, B-cell-depleted T cells, or PBMCs; the material itself was cDNA or gDNA.

In the authors' workflow: Amplification from reference gene primers served as the basis for estimated nucleated cell counts. Sequenced by immunoSEQ multiplex PCR; TCRdb stores in-frame clones only, minus some. Clone size and the V and J calls come from that table; the DNA yielded D and trimming. Of 140,000 to 150,000 clones in the sample, around 87% were seen once. The CDR3 has 15 residues. The trim removed 2 bases at V and 5 bases at J, leaving 4 bases unmatched. From germline, CDR1 is SGHRS and CDR2 YFSETQ. This sequence joins TRBV5-1 and TRBJ2-7; 13 bases line up with TRBD2. This receptor was obtained from a man older than 75 with acute or convalescent COVID-19. Sequencing was carried out using peripheral blood. In nucleotides, the CDR3 is TGCGCCAGCAGCTTACTAGCGGGAGGGACGAACGAGCAGTACTTC. Translated: CASSLLAGGTNEQYF.